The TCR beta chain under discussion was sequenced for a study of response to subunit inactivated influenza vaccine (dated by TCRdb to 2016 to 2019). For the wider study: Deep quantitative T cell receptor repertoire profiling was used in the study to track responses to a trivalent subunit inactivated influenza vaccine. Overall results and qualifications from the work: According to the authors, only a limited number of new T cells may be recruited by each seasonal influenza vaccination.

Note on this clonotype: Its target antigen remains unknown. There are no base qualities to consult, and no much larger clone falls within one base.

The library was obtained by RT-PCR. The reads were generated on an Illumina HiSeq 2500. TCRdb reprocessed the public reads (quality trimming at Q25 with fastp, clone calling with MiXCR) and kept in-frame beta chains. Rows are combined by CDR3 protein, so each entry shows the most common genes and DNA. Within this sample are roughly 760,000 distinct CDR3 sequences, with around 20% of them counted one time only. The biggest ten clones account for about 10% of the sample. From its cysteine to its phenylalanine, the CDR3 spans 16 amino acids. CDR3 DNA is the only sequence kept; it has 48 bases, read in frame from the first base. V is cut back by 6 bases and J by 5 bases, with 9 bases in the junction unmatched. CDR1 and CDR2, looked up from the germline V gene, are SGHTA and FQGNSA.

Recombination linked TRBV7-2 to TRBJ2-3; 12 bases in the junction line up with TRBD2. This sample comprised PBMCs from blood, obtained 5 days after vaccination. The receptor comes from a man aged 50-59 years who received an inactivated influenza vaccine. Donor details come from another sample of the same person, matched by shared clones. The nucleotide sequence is TGTGCCAGCAGATCGACTAGCGGGGGCGGAGTAGATACGCAGTATTTT. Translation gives CASRSTSGGGVDTQYF.